This T cell receptor (beta chain) was documented in a study of blood T cell repertoires in COVID-19. The V end was cut by 4 bases, the J end by 2 bases, with 14 bases between. Germline V gives CDR1 SGDLS, CDR2 YYNGEE. The CDR3 is 15 amino acids. Assay: immunoSEQ multiplex PCR; the TCRdb copy retains only in-frame clones and omits some. The sample consists of just over 60,000 clones, over 75% of them appearing once. The sample holds a few counts of this clone. The sequence derives from a man between 60 and 75 years old with acute or convalescent COVID-19. V usage is TRBV9 and J usage is TRBJ2-3, with D maybe TRBD2 (5 bases). Source material: peripheral blood. This CDR3 reads CASSPIGEITDTQYF. The CDR3 DNA sequence: TGTGCCAGCAGCCCAATCGGGGAAATCACAGATACGCAGTATTTT.